This TCR beta chain emerged from a study of OX40 agonist ivuxolimab in advanced cancers. Study-wide context: From about 20 to 80 years was the age range, with a mean of roughly 59 years, and approximately 84% were male. Regarding the study as a whole: There was clonal expansion of CD4+ and CD8+ blood T cells by week 6 at 0.1 to 3.0 mg/kg. The mean number of expanded clones was higher in CD8+ T cells than in CD4+.

Autoimmune disease history or systemic immunosuppression disqualified patients. Repertoires were generated with immunoSEQ multiplex PCR, while TCRdb's copy carries only in-frame clones and drops some. This sample yields over 50,000 clones, of which around nine tenths are seen a single time; roughly 25% belongs to the top ten. In regard to this clone: What it recognizes is unknown.

Trimming cost V 2 bases and J 3 bases, with 20 bases left between them. CDR3 length equals 17 residues. The germline V gene encodes CDR1 MDHEN and CDR2 SYDVKM. The gene calls are TRBV28 and TRBJ2-7, with D possibly being TRBD1 or TRBD2 (5 bases each). This sequence was found in an adult with an advanced solid tumor such as melanoma, head and neck, liver or kidney cancer. The specimen was CD4+ or CD8+ T cells sorted from blood, collected in a trial of the OX40 agonist ivuxolimab. This chain's CDR3 is CASSLPLGAGTFYEQYF. Written as DNA, the CDR3 is TGTGCCAGCAGTTTACCTTTAGGGGCAGGGACGTTCTACGAGCAGTACTTC.